This T cell receptor (beta chain) stems from a study of CD8 T cells in Susac syndrome. The ends were cut back, 4 bases at V and 4 bases at J, with 12 bases in the middle. CDR3 length: 14 amino acids. Per the germline V gene, CDR1 is SGHVS and CDR2 is FQNEAQ. With random hexamers, reverse transcription was performed on roughly 0.5 to 1 ug of RNA. TCRdb recomputed calls from the immunoSEQ multiplex PCR reads with MiXCR, one row per CDR3 protein. The repertoire holds roughly 250,000 distinct CDR3 sequences, with around 96% as singletons. This receptor was taken from a human donor with Susac syndrome. The sample consisted of CD4+ T cells from PBMCs. V gene TRBV7-8 combines with J gene TRBJ2-3; TRBD1 might be the D (6 bases). CDR3 sequence: CASSWGTRADTQYF. CDR3 bases: TGTGCCAGCAGCTGGGGGACAAGGGCAGATACGCAGTATTTT.